This T cell receptor (beta chain) was observed in a study of glioma-infiltrating T cells after dendritic cell vaccination (dated by TCRdb to about 2016). Background for the entire study: The cohort comprised about 15 glioblastoma patients from Phase I and II dendritic cell vaccination trials, 9 newly diagnosed and 6 with recurrent disease. Between the early 2000s and the early 2010s, patients were given autologous tumor lysate-pulsed dendritic cell vaccination. To make the vaccine, monocyte-derived dendritic cells were cultured for under eight days with IL-4 and GM-CSF and then pulsed overnight with autologous tumor lysate. Each patient was given three intradermal dendritic cell vaccine injections, spaced two weeks apart, in the arm below the axilla. Tumor-infiltrating lymphocyte content was quantified and tumor and blood repertoires were compared in dendritic cell-vaccinated glioblastoma patients by deep sequencing of TCR beta CDR3 regions. TCR sequencing metrics, including TIL content and tumor-blood repertoire overlap, were correlated with survival after dendritic cell vaccination. What the research found in general, with its limitations: The cohort was small and heterogeneous, few patients had complete blood and tumor sets, and even fewer had initial-recurrent tumor pairs. TCR clonality showed no direct relationship with survival, which suggests that a diverse polyclonal response may matter. The response model built on TCR overlap across three groups was characterized as speculative, with prospective validation still needed. After dendritic cell vaccination, a higher estimated pretreatment TIL content predicted longer time to progression and longer overall survival.

Using the immunoSEQ assay, TCRB CDR3 regions were amplified from roughly 1.9 micrograms of genomic DNA, or from all available DNA when less than that was on hand. Multiplex PCR used 60 forward primers for TCR V beta segments and 13 reverse primers for J beta segments. Synthetic control templates were spiked into each sample at limiting dilution to estimate reads per starting template. The Illumina HiSeq System generated sequencing reads of 87 bp. Regarding the original processing steps: PCR and sequencing errors were removed by a nearest neighbor algorithm that merged closely related sequences. TCR overlap was defined as the percentage of unique tumor TCR beta sequences that were also found in the peripheral blood of the same patient. The table comes from immuneACCESS by way of TCRdb, which keeps in-frame sequences with V and J called. Part of the clones is missing from these tables; in studies checked, under half for an unresolved V gene and the rest for unknown reasons. V and J calls and clone size are those listed in that table; D and trimming were worked out from the DNA. Within this sample are tens of thousands of clones, with 85% to 90% of them counted one time only. The ten largest account for about an eighth of the sample.

Patients were selected for having adequate residual fresh-frozen tumor tissue and more than two years of available survival data. An isocitrate dehydrogenase mutation was not carried by any of the glioblastoma patients, although molecular status was otherwise variable. PBMC were collected before vaccination, two weeks after the third vaccination, and at tumor progression if tumor progression occurred. The Qiagen DNeasy Blood extraction Kit was used to extract genomic DNA. On this clone itself: Its specific antigen is unknown. No qualities accompany the bases; no much larger clone lies one base away.

The TCR originated in a human donor with glioblastoma. Sample: blood, taken before dendritic cell vaccination.

The CDR3 reads as follows: CASSQERLAEYNEQFF. DNA sequence: TGCGCCAGCAGCCAAGAAAGGCTAGCGGAGTACAATGAGCAGTTCTTC. The sequence is built from TRBV4-3 and TRBJ2-1, and TRBD2 matches 7 of the central bases. Looking up the germline V gene yields CDR1 LGHNA and CDR2 YSLEER. Its CDR3 holds 16 amino acids, cysteine through phenylalanine. The CDR3 DNA has 48 bases and is translated from base 1. V loses 0 bases at its end and J loses 4 bases; junction bases beyond the gene matches: 6.